This TCR beta chain came from a study of identical twins. Healthy Caucasians alone served as donors. This clonotype occurred a few times. Its antigen remains unknown. TCRdb reprocessed the 5' RACE reads with MiXCR, giving one entry per CDR3 protein. Counted here are around 1.7 million distinct CDR3 sequences, less than 40% occurring once; the ten biggest clones make up roughly 0.3%. General study results and limits: For zero-insertion analyses, partial confounding could come from invariant MAIT and iNKT cells. In cord blood, abundant beta clonotypes had fewer insertions; memory showed no trend. In drawing conclusions, the study used cross-sectional statistical analysis and did not follow the same donors.

The V and J ends lost 3 bases and 6 bases respectively, with 14 bases between them. Per germline, CDR1 SGHTA and CDR2 FQGNSA. The CDR3 has 14 residues. The chain uses TRBV7-2 and TRBJ1-2, with a tentative D call TRBD1 (5 bases). This TCR came from a newborn girl in good health. Sequenced input: cord blood. CDR3 amino acids: CASSFGGGMNGYTF. The CDR3 bases are TGTGCCAGCAGCTTCGGGGGGGGGATGAATGGCTACACCTTC.